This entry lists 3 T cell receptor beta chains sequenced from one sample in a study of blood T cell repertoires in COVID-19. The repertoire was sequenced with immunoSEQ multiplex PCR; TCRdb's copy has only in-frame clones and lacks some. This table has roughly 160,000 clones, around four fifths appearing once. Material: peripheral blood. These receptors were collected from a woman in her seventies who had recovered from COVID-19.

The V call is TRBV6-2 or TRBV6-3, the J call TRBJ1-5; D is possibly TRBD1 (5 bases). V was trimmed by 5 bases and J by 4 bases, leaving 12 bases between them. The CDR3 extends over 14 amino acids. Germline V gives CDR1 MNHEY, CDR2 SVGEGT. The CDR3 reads CASSQGGGNQPQHF. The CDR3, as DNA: TGTGCCAGCAGTCAGGGAGGAGGAAATCAGCCCCAGCATTTT.

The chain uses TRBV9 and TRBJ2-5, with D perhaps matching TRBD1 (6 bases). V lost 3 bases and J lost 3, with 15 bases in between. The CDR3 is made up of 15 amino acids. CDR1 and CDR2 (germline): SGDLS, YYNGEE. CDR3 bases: TGTGCCAGCAGCGCCGGACAGAGAGGAAAAGAGACCCAGTACTTC. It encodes CASSAGQRGKETQYF. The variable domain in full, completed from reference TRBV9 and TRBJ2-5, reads DSGVTQTPKHLITATGQRVTLRCSPRSGDLSVYWYQQSLDQGLQFLIQYYNGEERAKGNILERFSAQQFPDLHSELNLSSLELGDSALYFCASSAGQRGKETQYFGPGTRLLVL.

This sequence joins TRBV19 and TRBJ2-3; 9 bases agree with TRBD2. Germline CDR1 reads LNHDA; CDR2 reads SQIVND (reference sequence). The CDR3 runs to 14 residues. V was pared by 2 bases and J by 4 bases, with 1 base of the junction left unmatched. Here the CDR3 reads CASSIKREADTQYF. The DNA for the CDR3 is TGTGCCAGTAGTATAAAGCGGGAGGCAGATACGCAGTATTTT.